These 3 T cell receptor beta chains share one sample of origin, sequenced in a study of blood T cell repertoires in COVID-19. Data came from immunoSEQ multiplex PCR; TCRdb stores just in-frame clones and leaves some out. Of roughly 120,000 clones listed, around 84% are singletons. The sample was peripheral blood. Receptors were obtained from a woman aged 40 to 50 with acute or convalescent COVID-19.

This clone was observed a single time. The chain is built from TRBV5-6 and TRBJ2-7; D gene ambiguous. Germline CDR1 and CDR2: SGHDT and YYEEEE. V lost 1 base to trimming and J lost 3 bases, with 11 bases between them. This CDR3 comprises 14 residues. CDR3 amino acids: CASSLSPSFYEQYF. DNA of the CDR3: TGTGCCAGCAGCTTGTCGCCTAGTTTCTACGAGCAGTACTTC. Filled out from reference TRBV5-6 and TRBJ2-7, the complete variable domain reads DAGVTQSPTHLIKTRGQQVTLRCSPKSGHDTVSWYQQALGQGPQFIFQYYEEEERQRGNFPDRFSGHQFPNYSSELNVNALLLGDSALYLCASSLSPSFYEQYFGPGTRLTVT.

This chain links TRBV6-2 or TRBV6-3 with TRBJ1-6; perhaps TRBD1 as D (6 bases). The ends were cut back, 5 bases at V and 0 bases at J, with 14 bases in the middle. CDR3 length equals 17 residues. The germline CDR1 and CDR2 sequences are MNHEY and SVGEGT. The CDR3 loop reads CASSKLKGGSYNSPLHF. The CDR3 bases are TGTGCCAGCAGTAAGCTTAAAGGGGGCTCCTATAATTCACCCCTCCACTTT.

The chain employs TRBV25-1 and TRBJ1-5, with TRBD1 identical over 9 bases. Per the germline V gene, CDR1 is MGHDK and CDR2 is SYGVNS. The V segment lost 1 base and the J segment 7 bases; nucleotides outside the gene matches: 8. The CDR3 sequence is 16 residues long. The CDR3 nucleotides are TGTGCCAGCAGTGAATGTCGGACAGGGGCCGAGCAGCCCCAGCATTTT. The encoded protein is CASSECRTGAEQPQHF.